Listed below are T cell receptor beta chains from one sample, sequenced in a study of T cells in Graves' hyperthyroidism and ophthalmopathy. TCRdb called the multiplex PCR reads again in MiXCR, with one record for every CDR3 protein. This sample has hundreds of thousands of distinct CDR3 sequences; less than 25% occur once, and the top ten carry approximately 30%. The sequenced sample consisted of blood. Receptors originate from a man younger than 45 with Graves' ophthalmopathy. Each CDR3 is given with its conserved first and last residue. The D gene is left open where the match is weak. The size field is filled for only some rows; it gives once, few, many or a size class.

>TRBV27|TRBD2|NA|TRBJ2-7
TGTGCCTGCCACAGCGGGAGCTCCTACGAGCAGTACTTC
CACHSGSSYEQYF
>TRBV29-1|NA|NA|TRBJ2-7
TGCAGCGTTGGGGGCAGGGCCCTCTACGAGCAGTACTTC
CSVGGRALYEQYF
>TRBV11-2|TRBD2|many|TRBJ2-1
TGTGCCAGCAGCTCATGGACTAGCGGGAGTGATGAGCAGTTCTTC
CASSSWTSGSDEQFF
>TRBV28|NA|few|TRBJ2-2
TGTGCCAGCAGTACATCTCTTTCGTTGGGGGCCGGGGAGCTGTTTTTT
CASSTSLSLGAGELFF
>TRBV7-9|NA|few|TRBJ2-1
TGTGCCAGCAGACATGCCGCACTAGCCTACAATGAGCAGTTCTTC
CASRHAALAYNEQFF
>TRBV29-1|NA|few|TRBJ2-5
TGCAGCGGGACAGAAGAGACCCAGTACTTC
CSGTEETQYF
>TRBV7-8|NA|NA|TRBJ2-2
TGTGCCAGCAGCTTAGGGAGGCGAATGAAAGCGAACACCGGGGAGCTGTTTTTT
CASSLGRRMKANTGELFF
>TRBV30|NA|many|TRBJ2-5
TGTGCCTGGAGTGTAGGGGTACAAGAGACCCAGTACTTC
CAWSVGVQETQYF
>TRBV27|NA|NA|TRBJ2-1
TGTGCCAGCAGTTTAACGGTCCAATCGATCTACAATGAGCAGTTCTTC
CASSLTVQSIYNEQFF
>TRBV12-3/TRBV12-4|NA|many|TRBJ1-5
TGTGCCAGCAGCACAGTTAGTCAGCCCCAGCATTTT
CASSTVSQPQHF
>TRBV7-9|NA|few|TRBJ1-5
TGTGCCAGCAGCTCCAACAGGGAAAATAGCAATCAGCCCCAGCATTTT
CASSSNRENSNQPQHF
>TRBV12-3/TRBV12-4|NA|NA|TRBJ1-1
TGTGCCAGCAGTGGCCGATCGGGGGTGGACACTGAAGCTTTCTTT
CASSGRSGVDTEAFF
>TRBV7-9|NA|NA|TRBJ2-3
TGTGCCAGCAGCTCCCGGGGACGGGGCGGTCCAGATACGCAGTATTTT
CASSSRGRGGPDTQYF
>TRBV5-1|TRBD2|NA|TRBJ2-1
TGCGCCAGCAGCCTCAGACTAGCGGGAGACGTCAATGAGCAGTTCTTC
CASSLRLAGDVNEQFF
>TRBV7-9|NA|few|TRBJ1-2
TGTGCCAGCAGCTCCCCGGACGGCCCTCCGGGCTACACCTTC
CASSSPDGPPGYTF
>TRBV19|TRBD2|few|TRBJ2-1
TGTGCCAGTAGTATAGCTAGCGGGGGGGGCAATGAGCAGTTCTTC
CASSIASGGGNEQFF
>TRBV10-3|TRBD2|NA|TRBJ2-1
TGTGCCATCGGGAATAGCGGGACCTCCTACAATGAGCAGTTCTTC
CAIGNSGTSYNEQFF
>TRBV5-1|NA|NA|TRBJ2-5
TGCGCCAGCAGCCAAGGGTTAACAGGGCTCTGGGAGACCCAGTACTTC
CASSQGLTGLWETQYF
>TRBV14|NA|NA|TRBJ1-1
TGTGCCAGCAGCCAGATGGACACGTACACTGAAGCTTTCTTT
CASSQMDTYTEAFF
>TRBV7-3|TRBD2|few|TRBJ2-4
TGTGCCAGCAGCTTCGGGACTAGCGGGGTTAAAAACATTCAGTACTTC
CASSFGTSGVKNIQYF
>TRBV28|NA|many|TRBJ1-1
TGTGCCAGCAGTCTCCCAACCCGGGACACTGAAGCTTTCTTT
CASSLPTRDTEAFF
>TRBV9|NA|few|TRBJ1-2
TGTGCCAGCAGCGCGACGTCCGGACTTGGGGGCTACACCTTC
CASSATSGLGGYTF
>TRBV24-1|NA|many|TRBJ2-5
TGTGCCACCAGTGATACCGGGACGGAACAAGAGACCCAGTACTTC
CATSDTGTEQETQYF
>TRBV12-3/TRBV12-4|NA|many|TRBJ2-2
TGTGCCAGCAGTTTACAAGGTGACACCGGGGAGCTGTTTTTT
CASSLQGDTGELFF
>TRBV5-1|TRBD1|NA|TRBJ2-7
TGCGCCAGCAGCACACAGACAGGGCTCGAGCAGTACTTC
CASSTQTGLEQYF
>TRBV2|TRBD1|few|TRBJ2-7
TGTGCCTTCAGACAGGGGACCTACGAGCAGTACTTC
CAFRQGTYEQYF
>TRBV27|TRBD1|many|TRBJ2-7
TGTGCCAGCATTAGGACAGGGGGAAAATACGAGCAGTACTTC
CASIRTGGKYEQYF
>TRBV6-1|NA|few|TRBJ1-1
TGTGCCAGCAGCTCTAACCGAGTGTCCATGAACACTGAAGCTTTCTTT
CASSSNRVSMNTEAFF
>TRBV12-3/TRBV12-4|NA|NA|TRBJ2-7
TGTGCCAGCAGTTTAGTCGCACCTTACGAGCAGTACTTC
CASSLVAPYEQYF
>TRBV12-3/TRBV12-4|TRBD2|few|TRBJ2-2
TGTGCCAGCAATTCGCGGGAGCGGTCAACCGGGGAGCTGTTTTTT
CASNSRERSTGELFF
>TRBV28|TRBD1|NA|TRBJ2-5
TGTGCCAGCAGTTTACCGACAGGGGTCCAGTACTTC
CASSLPTGVQYF
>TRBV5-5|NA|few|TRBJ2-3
TGTGCCAGCAGCTTGGGGGCGTCATCAGGGGCTAGCACAGATACGCAGTATTTT
CASSLGASSGASTDTQYF
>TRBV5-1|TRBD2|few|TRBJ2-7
TGCGCCAGCAGCCTGGGGGGGAAATTTGAGCAGTACTTC
CASSLGGKFEQYF
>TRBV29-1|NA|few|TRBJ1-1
TGCAGCCCTCAAGAGGTAAACACTGAAGCTTTCTTT
CSPQEVNTEAFF
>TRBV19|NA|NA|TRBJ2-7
TGTGCCAGTAGTATCCCCTCCCGCCCCTACGAGCAGTACTTC
CASSIPSRPYEQYF
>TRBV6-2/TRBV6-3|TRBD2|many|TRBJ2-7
TGTGCCAGCAGTATAGCGGGAGGGCCCGGCGAGCAGTACTTC
CASSIAGGPGEQYF
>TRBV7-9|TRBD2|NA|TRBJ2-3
TGTGCCAGCAGCTTACCCGGGGCGGGAGTTGGAGATACGCAGTATTTT
CASSLPGAGVGDTQYF
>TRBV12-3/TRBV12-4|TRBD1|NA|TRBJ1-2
TGTGCCAGCAGTCTCCAGGGGGCTCCTAACTATGGCTACACCTTC
CASSLQGAPNYGYTF
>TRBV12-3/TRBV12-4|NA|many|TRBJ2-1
TGTGCCAGCAGGATCCTAGGGTCTGGCAATGAGCAGTTCTTC
CASRILGSGNEQFF
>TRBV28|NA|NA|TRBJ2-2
TGTGCCAGGGGGTCGGGTGCTTCGAACACCGGGGAGCTGTTTTTT
CARGSGASNTGELFF
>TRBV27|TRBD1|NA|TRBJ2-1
TGTGCCAGCAGTTCCACCGGGACAGGGGGCGAGGGTGAGCAGTTCTTC
CASSSTGTGGEGEQFF
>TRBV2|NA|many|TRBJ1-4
TGTGCCAGCAGTTTAGGACATCGGGGACGGGAAAAACTGTTTTTT
CASSLGHRGREKLFF
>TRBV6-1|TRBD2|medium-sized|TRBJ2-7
TGTGCCAGCAGGTTCACCGGGACTAGCGGGAGAGGGAACGAGCAGTACTTC
CASRFTGTSGRGNEQYF
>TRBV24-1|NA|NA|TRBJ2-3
TGTGCCACCAGTGATCCCCCCGGACAGCCCACGCAGTATTTT
CATSDPPGQPTQYF
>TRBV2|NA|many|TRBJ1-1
TGTGCCGGCGGTTGGGGCGAAGGGACTGAAGCTTTCTTT
CAGGWGEGTEAFF
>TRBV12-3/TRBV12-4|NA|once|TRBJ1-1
TGTGCCAGCAGTTTAGTAGTAGGGGTAGGGGGATACACTGAAGCTTTCTTT
CASSLVVGVGGYTEAFF
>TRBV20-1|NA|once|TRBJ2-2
TGCAGTGCTCCACGGGGGGCGGGGACCGGGGAGCTGTTTTTT
CSAPRGAGTGELFF
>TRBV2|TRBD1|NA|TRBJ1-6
TGTGCCAGCAGGGGGACAGGGCAGAATTCACCCCTCCACTTT
CASRGTGQNSPLHF
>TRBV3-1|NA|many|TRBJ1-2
TGTGCCAGCAGCCAAGGACAGGCGTATGGCTACACCTTC
CASSQGQAYGYTF
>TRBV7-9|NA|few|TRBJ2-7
TGTGCCAGCAGCCCTTGGGACACCTACGAGCAGTACTTC
CASSPWDTYEQYF
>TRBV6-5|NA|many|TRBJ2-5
TGTGCCAGCAGTTACACTCCCGTCGAACAAGAGACCCAGTACTTC
CASSYTPVEQETQYF
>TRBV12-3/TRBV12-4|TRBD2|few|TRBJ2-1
TGTGCCAGCAGTTTGGCTAGCGGTTATGATGAGCAGTTCTTC
CASSLASGYDEQFF
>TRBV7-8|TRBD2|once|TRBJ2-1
TGTGCCAGCAGCCCCACCCGAGGTGGAGCGGGAGTAACCCTTTCTTCCTACAATGAGCAGTTCTTC
CASSPTRGGAGVTLSSYNEQFF
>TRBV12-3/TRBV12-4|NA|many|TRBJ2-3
TGTGCCAGCAGTTTTGGTCCTAGGGATCCAGATACGCAGTATTTT
CASSFGPRDPDTQYF
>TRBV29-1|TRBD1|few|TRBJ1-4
TGCAGCGCAACAGGGGTAACTAATGAAAAACTGTTTTTT
CSATGVTNEKLFF
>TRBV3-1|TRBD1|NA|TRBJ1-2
TGTGCCAGCAGCCGCCGGGACAGGGTTTTGGACTACACCTTC
CASSRRDRVLDYTF
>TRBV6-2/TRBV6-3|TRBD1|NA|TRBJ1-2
TGTGCCAGCAGCCTGGACAGGGGGCGCGGTGGCTACACCTTC
CASSLDRGRGGYTF
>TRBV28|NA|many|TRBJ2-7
TGTGCCAGCTTGCCCCGGATTACCGCCTACGAGCAGTACTTC
CASLPRITAYEQYF
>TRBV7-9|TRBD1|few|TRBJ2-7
TGTGCCAGCAGCAAAGGACAGGGGACTTCCTACGAGCAGTACTTC
CASSKGQGTSYEQYF
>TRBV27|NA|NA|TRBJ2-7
TGTGCCAGCAGTTCCTACAGGGTAAGCTCCTACGAGCAGTACTTC
CASSSYRVSSYEQYF